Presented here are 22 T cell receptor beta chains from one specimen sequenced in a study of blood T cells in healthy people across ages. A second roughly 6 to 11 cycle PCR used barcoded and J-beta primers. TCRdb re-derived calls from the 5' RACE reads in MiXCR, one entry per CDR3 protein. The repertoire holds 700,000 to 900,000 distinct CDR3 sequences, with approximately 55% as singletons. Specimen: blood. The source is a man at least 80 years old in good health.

This chain's CDR3 is CATSRDGDQPQHF. In nucleotides, the CDR3 is TGTGCCACCAGCAGAGATGGGGATCAGCCCCAGCATTTT. The rearrangement links TRBV15 to TRBJ1-5; D remains ambiguous. The CDR3 sequence is 13 residues long. Trimming took off 0 bases at V and 5 bases at J, with 5 bases between the two ends. Germline values: CDR1 LNHNV, CDR2 YYDKDF (reference sequence).

The CDR3 loop reads CATSGEYNEQFF. The CDR3 DNA reads as TGTGCCACCAGTGGTGAATACAATGAGCAGTTCTTC. This chain connects TRBV24-1 to TRBJ2-1; D is ambiguous. V was trimmed by 5 bases and J by 4 bases, leaving 5 bases between them. CDR3 size: 12 residues. Germline assignment: CDR1 KGHDR and CDR2 SFDVKD.

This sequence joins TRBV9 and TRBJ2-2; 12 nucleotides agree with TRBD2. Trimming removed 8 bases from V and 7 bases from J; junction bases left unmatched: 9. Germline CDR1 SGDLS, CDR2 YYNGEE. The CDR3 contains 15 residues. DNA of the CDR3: TGTGCCAGTTCCCTGACTAGCGGGAGTCACGGGGAGCTGTTTTTT. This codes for CASSLTSGSHGELFF.

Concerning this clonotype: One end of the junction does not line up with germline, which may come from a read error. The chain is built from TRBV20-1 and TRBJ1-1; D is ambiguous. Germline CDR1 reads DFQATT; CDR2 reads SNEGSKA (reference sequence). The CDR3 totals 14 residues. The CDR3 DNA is TGCAATGCTAGAGATGGGCGGTCGAACACTGAAGCTTTCTTT. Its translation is CNARDGRSNTEAFF.

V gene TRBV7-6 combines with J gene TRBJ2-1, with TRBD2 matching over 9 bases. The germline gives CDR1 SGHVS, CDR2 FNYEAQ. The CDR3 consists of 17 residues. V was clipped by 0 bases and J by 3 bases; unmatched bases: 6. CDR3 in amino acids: CASSLARKREDYNEQFF. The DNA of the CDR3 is TGTGCCAGCAGCTTAGCCCGGAAGCGGGAGGACTACAATGAGCAGTTCTTC.

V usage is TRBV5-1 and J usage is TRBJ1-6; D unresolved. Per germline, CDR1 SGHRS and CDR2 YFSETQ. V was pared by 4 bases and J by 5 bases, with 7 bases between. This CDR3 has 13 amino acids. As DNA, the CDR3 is TGCGCCAGCAGCCGCACGAATAATTCACCCCTCCACTTT. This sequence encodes CASSRTNNSPLHF.

The CDR3 DNA is TGTGCCAGCAGCCAATACTCCAAGGTCTCCTACGAGCAGTACTTC. The encoded protein is CASSQYSKVSYEQYF. The rearrangement joins TRBV7-2 to TRBJ2-1; no clear D. The DNA end lines up better with TRBJ2-7; the J call may be wrong. The CDR3 is 15 residues long. Germline CDR1 and CDR2: SGHTA and FQGNSA.

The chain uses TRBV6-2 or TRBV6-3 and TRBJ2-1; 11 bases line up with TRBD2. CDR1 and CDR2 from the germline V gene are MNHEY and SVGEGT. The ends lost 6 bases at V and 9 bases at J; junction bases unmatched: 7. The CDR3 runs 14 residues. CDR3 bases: TGTGCCAGCAGGACTAGCGGGAATCTCGGTGAGCAGTTCTTC. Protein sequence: CASRTSGNLGEQFF.

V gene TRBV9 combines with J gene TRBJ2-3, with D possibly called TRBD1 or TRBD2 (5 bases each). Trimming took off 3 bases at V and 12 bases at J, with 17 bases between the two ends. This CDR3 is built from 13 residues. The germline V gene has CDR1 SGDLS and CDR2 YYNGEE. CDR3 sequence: CASSEWGWDPQYF. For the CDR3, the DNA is TGTGCCAGCAGCGAGTGGGGGTGGGACCCTCAGTATTTT.

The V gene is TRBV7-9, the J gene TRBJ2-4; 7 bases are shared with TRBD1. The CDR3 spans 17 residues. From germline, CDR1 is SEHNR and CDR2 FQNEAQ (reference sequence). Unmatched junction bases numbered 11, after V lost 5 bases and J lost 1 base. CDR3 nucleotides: TGTGCCAGCAGCCGATCAGGGGGTTCCGACGCCAAAAACATTCAGTACTTC. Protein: CASSRSGGSDAKNIQYF.

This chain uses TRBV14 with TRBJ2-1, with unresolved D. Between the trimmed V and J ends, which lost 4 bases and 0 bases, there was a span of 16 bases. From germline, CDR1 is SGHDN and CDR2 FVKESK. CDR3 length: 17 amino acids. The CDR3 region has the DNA TGTGCCAGCAGCCCTAGACTGGCCTCCGGCTCCTACAATGAGCAGTTCTTC. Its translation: CASSPRLASGSYNEQFF. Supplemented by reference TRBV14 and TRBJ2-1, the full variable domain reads EAGVTQFPSHSVIEKGQTVTLRCDPISGHDNLYWYRRVMGKEIKFLLHFVKESKQDESGMPNNRFLAERTGGTYSTLKVQPAELEDSGVYFCASSPRLASGSYNEQFFGPGTRLTVL.

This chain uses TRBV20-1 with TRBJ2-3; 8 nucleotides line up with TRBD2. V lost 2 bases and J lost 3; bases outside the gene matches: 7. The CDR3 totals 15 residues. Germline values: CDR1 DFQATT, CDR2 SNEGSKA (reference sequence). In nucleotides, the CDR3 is TGCAGTGCTAGATCAAGCGGGAGCAGGACAGATACGCAGTATTTT. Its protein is CSARSSGSRTDTQYF.

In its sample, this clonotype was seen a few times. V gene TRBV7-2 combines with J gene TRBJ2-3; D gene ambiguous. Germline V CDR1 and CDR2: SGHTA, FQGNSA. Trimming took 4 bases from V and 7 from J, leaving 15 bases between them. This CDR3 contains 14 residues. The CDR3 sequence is CASSSALLDHTQYF. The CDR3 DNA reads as TGTGCCAGCAGCTCCGCCCTCCTAGATCATACGCAGTATTTT.

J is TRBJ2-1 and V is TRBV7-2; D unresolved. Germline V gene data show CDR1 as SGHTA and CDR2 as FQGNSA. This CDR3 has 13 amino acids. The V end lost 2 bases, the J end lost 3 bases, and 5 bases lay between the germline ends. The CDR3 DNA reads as TGTGCCAGCAGCTTAAATTACTACAATGAGCAGTTCTTC. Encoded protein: CASSLNYYNEQFF.

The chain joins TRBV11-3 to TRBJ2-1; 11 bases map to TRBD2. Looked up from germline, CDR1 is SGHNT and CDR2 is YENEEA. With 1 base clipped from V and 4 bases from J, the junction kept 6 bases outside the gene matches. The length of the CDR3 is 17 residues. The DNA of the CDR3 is TGTGCCAGCAGCTTAGTTCTAGCGGGAGGAGATTACAATGAGCAGTTCTTC. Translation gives CASSLVLAGGDYNEQFF.

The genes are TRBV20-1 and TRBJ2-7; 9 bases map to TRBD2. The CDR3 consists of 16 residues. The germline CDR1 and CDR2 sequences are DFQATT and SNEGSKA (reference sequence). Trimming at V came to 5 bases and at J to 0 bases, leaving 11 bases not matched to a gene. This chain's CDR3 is CSASRGGRGSSYEQYF. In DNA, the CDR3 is TGCAGTGCTTCACGAGGCGGGAGGGGGAGCTCCTACGAGCAGTACTTC.

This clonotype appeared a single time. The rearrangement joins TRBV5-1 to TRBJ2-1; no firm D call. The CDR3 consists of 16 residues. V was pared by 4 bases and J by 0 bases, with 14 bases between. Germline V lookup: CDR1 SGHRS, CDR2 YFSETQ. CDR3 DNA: TGCGCCAGCAGCCCGGCCCGCTCCAGCTCCTACAATGAGCAGTTCTTC. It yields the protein CASSPARSSSYNEQFF.

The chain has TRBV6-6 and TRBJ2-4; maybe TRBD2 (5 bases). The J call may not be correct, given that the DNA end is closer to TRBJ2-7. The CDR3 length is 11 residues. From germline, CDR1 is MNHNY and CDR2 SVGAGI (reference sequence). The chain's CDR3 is CASSPGFEQYF. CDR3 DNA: TGTGCCAGCAGTCCGGGATTCGAGCAGTACTTC.

The CDR3 nucleotides are TGTGCCAGCACCCCTCTCCGGACAGGGGCCCATGGCTACACCTTC. It codes for CASTPLRTGAHGYTF. The gene calls are TRBV27 and TRBJ1-2; 9 bases map to TRBD1. V gave up 7 bases and J gave up 6 bases; unmatched junction bases: 12. Germline V gives CDR1 MNHEY, CDR2 SMNVEV (reference sequence). The CDR3 totals 15 residues.

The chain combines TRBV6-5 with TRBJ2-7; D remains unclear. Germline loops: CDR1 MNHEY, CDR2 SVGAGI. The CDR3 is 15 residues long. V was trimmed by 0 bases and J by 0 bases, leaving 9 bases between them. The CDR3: CASSYSAQTSYEQYF. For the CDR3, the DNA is TGTGCCAGCAGTTACTCGGCCCAAACCTCCTACGAGCAGTACTTC.

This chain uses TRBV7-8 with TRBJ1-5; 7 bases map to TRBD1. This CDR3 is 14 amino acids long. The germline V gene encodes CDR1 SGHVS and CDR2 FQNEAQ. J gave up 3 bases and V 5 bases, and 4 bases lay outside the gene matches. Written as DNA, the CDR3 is TGTGCCAGCAGCACTGACAGGGTCAATCAGCCCCAGCATTTT. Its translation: CASSTDRVNQPQHF.

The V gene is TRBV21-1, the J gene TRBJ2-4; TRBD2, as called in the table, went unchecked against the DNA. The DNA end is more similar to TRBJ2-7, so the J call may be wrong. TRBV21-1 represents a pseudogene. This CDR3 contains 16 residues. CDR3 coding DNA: TGTGCCAGCAGCAGCGAAGGTGCGGGAGGCCACTACGAGCAGTACTTC. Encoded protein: CASSSEGAGGHYEQYF.